This entry lists 19 T cell receptor beta chains sequenced from one sample in a study of blood T cell repertoires in COVID-19. Using immunoSEQ multiplex PCR, the repertoire was profiled, and TCRdb retains in-frame clones only, with some absent. This table has about 310,000 clones, approximately 87% appearing once. Sequences were obtained from peripheral blood. The receptors come from a woman between 50 and 59 years old who had recovered from COVID-19.

To note about this clone: Different DNA sequences within this sample yield the same CDR3. The chain recombines TRBV6-5 with TRBJ1-2; the D is unclear. From germline, CDR1 is MNHEY and CDR2 SVGAGI. The CDR3 covers 14 residues. Trimming took off 0 bases at V and 4 bases at J, with 9 bases between the two ends. The CDR3 reads CASSYSTGGYGYTF. The DNA for the CDR3 is TGTGCCAGCAGTTACTCGACCGGAGGCTATGGCTACACCTTC.

The V gene is TRBV9, the J gene TRBJ1-2, with 9 bases fitting TRBD1. Trimming at V came to 3 bases and at J to 3 bases, leaving 12 bases not matched to a gene. The CDR3 loop spans 17 amino acids. Germline loops: CDR1 SGDLS, CDR2 YYNGEE. The CDR3 protein is CASSANSDRGSDYGYTF. The CDR3 DNA sequence: TGTGCCAGCAGCGCCAACTCAGACAGGGGGAGTGACTATGGCTACACCTTC.

V gene TRBV4-3 combines with J gene TRBJ2-5, with 9 bases that match TRBD1. Germline assignment: CDR1 LGHNA and CDR2 YSLEER. J was trimmed by 4 bases and V by 0 bases; bases with no gene match: 9. The CDR3 is 17 amino acids. The CDR3 reads CASSQDPHRTGVETQYF. CDR3 DNA: TGCGCCAGCAGCCAAGATCCACATCGGACAGGGGTAGAGACCCAGTACTTC.

In its sample, this clone was seen a few times. The chain carries TRBV4-2 and TRBJ1-2; TRBD1 matches at 10 bases. CDR1 is LGHNA and CDR2 is YNFKEQ in the germline V gene. V lost 0 bases to trimming and J lost 3 bases; unmatched junction nucleotides: 4. The CDR3 extends over 16 amino acids. The CDR3 DNA reads TGTGCCAGCAGCCAAGATCAAGGGACAGGGGACTATGGCTACACCTTC. Amino acid sequence: CASSQDQGTGDYGYTF.

The chain joins TRBV28 to TRBJ1-1; maybe TRBD1 (5 bases). V was shortened by 5 bases and J by 3 bases, with 16 bases between the two germline ends. In germline, CDR1 is MDHEN, CDR2 SYDVKM. This CDR3 has 15 amino acids. The CDR3 DNA sequence: TGTGCCAGCAGTCCCCTGCCGGGCAGGGACACTGAAGCTTTCTTT. Its translation: CASSPLPGRDTEAFF.

The V call is TRBV2, the J call TRBJ1-2; 7 nucleotides align to TRBD1. Germline trimming cut 6 bases from V and 4 bases from J; bases unmatched to any gene: 14. Germline V CDR1 and CDR2: SNHLY, FYNNEI. CDR3 length: 16 residues. The CDR3 protein is CASRSRDSGNSYGYTF. The CDR3 coding sequence is TGTGCCAGCAGAAGCCGGGACAGTGGGAATTCCTATGGCTACACCTTC.

The chain combines TRBV10-3 with TRBJ2-1; 8 bases match TRBD1. Germline assignment: CDR1 ENHRY and CDR2 SYGVKD. The CDR3 contains 14 residues. The V segment lost 6 bases and the J segment 8 bases; nucleotides outside the gene matches: 9. The CDR3 region is CAIRHGQGRDEQFF. In nucleotides, the CDR3 is TGTGCCATCAGACACGGACAGGGTCGAGATGAGCAGTTCTTC.

The rearrangement uses TRBV19 and TRBJ2-3, with D hard to call. The V gene's germline CDR1 is LNHDA and CDR2 SQIVND (reference sequence). This CDR3 is built from 14 residues. V lost 6 bases and J 4 bases, leaving 14 bases between the germline ends. The DNA for the CDR3 is TGTGCCAGTAGCCCTTTGTTCGGTCCAGATACGCAGTATTTT. Translating it yields CASSPLFGPDTQYF.

This clone was recorded only once. The chain employs TRBV13 and TRBJ2-7; the match to TRBD1 covers 7 bases. The V gene end was trimmed by 7 bases and the J gene end by 4 bases; junction bases not matched to a gene: 4. In germline, CDR1 is PRHDT, CDR2 FYEKMQ (reference sequence). CDR3 length: 12 residues. The CDR3 loop is CASMGQTYEQYF. The CDR3 DNA reads TGTGCCAGCATGGGACAGACGTACGAGCAGTACTTC. Variable domain in full (rest from reference TRBV13 and TRBJ2-7): AAGVIQSPRHLIKEKRETATLKCYPIPRHDTVYWYQQGPGQDPQFLISFYEKMQSDKGSIPDRFSAQQFSDYHSELNMSSLELGDSALYFCASMGQTYEQYFGPGTRLTVT.

CDR3 in amino acids: CASRSGTGLIEAFF. The CDR3 DNA is TGCGCCAGCAGATCCGGGACAGGGCTTATTGAAGCTTTCTTT. This sequence joins TRBV5-1 and TRBJ1-1, with 9 bases identical to TRBD1. Germline V gives CDR1 SGHRS, CDR2 YFSETQ. With V trimmed by 5 bases and J by 7 bases, 9 bases remained unmatched. The CDR3 contains 14 residues. The variable domain in full, completed from reference TRBV5-1 and TRBJ1-1, reads KAGVTQTPRYLIKTRGQQVTLSCSPISGHRSVSWYQQTPGQGLQFLFEYFSETQRNKGNFPGRFSGRQFSNSRSEMNVSTLELGDSALYLCASRSGTGLIEAFFGQGTRLTVV.

The chain joins TRBV5-1 to TRBJ1-4; perhaps TRBD1 as D (6 bases). Trimming took off 5 bases at V and 4 bases at J, with 18 bases between the two ends. This CDR3 has 16 residues. Germline loops: CDR1 SGHRS, CDR2 YFSETQ. CDR3: CASSPPGGGGNEKLFF. CDR3 sequence (DNA): TGCGCCAGCAGTCCCCCTGGGGGCGGGGGTAATGAAAAACTGTTTTTT.

This clone was picked up one time. V gene TRBV28 combines with J gene TRBJ1-5, with 8 nucleotides matching TRBD1. The CDR3 has 14 amino acids. The junction had 9 bases not matched to a gene; V was cut back by 7 bases and J by 7 bases. Germline loops: CDR1 MDHEN, CDR2 SYDVKM. DNA for the CDR3: TGTGCCAGCACGACAGGGGTTCCGGCCCAGCCCCAGCATTTT. This gives the protein CASTTGVPAQPQHF.

This sequence joins TRBV6-2 or TRBV6-3 and TRBJ2-1; TRBD1 matches at 8 bases. This CDR3 has 14 residues. CDR1 and CDR2 from the germline V gene are MNHEY and SVGEGT. J was trimmed by 14 bases and V by 0 bases; bases with no gene match: 9. Here the CDR3 reads CASSYSTRGQGKFF. The CDR3 region has the DNA TGTGCCAGCAGTTACTCGACCCGAGGACAGGGAAAGTTCTTC.

The CDR3 loop reads CASSYGAASSYEQYF. CDR3 bases: TGTGCCAGCAGTTACGGAGCCGCGAGCTCCTACGAGCAGTACTTC. The chain combines TRBV6-2 or TRBV6-3 with TRBJ2-7, with unresolved D. The CDR3 sequence is 15 residues long. Trimming pared 2 bases from V and 0 bases from J, leaving 11 bases between. Germline values: CDR1 MNHEY, CDR2 SVGEGT.

The V and J genes are TRBV6-6 and TRBJ1-6, with D hard to call. This CDR3 is 15 amino acids long. V dropped 4 bases and J dropped 7 bases, with 14 bases sitting between them. Germline CDR1 reads MNHNY; CDR2 reads SVGAGI (reference sequence). Here the CDR3 reads CASSLLEVLNSPLHF. CDR3 coding DNA: TGTGCCAGCAGTTTGTTGGAGGTACTAAATTCACCCCTCCACTTT.

The chain employs TRBV2 and TRBJ2-1, with D uncertain. V lost 4 bases and J 0 bases, leaving 13 bases between the germline ends. The CDR3 covers 16 residues. Per the germline V gene, CDR1 is SNHLY and CDR2 is FYNNEI. Here the CDR3 DNA reads TGTGCCAGCAGTGTTTTGAGTCCCGACTCCTACAATGAGCAGTTCTTC. Translated, it gives CASSVLSPDSYNEQFF.

The chain joins TRBV6-5 to TRBJ1-4, with D perhaps matching TRBD1 (5 bases). V dropped 6 bases and J dropped 8 bases, with 10 bases sitting between them. Germline V gives CDR1 MNHEY, CDR2 SVGAGI. The CDR3 contains 12 residues. CDR3 residues: CASRQGGEKLFF. In nucleotides, the CDR3 is TGTGCCAGCAGGCAGGGCGGAGAAAAACTGTTTTTT.

V gene TRBV6-5 combines with J gene TRBJ1-2; 8 bases agree with TRBD1. Trimming cost V 11 bases and J 6 bases; bases outside gene matches: 11. Germline assignment: CDR1 MNHEY and CDR2 SVGAGI. The CDR3 totals 13 residues. The CDR3 region is CAAKRQGNDGYTF. The CDR3 DNA sequence: TGTGCCGCGAAAAGACAGGGGAACGATGGCTACACCTTC.

The chain employs TRBV5-1 and TRBJ2-5; D gene uncertain. This CDR3 comprises 15 residues. The V end lost 0 bases, the J end lost 2 bases, and 11 bases lay between the germline ends. CDR1 and CDR2 from the germline V gene are SGHRS and YFSETQ. The CDR3 loop reads CASSLEQAPQETQYF. In DNA form, the CDR3 reads TGCGCCAGCAGCTTGGAGCAGGCCCCTCAAGAGACCCAGTACTTC.